This is a list of T cell receptor beta chains from one sample in a study of T cell responses to AZD1222 COVID-19 vaccine. TCRdb's table, derived via immunoSEQ multiplex PCR, lists solely in-frame clones and lacks some. The sample has around 270,000 clones; around 93% are singletons. The source material was peripheral blood, sampled 28 days after the second AZD1222 dose. All receptors come from an adult who received the AZD1222 COVID-19 vaccine. The CDR3 runs from the conserved cysteine through the conserved F or W. The D gene is left open where the match is weak. The size of a clone is reported for some rows only, either as once, few or many, or as a class for expanded clones.

v_gene	d_gene	abundance	j_gene	CDR3aa	CDR3nt
TRBV9	-	-	TRBJ2-5	CASSVSRGGETQYF	TGTGCCAGCAGCGTATCCAGGGGCGGAGAGACCCAGTACTTC
TRBV5-4	TRBD2	once	TRBJ2-1	CASSLVPLAGAWNEQFF	TGTGCCAGCAGCTTGGTCCCCTTAGCGGGAGCTTGGAATGAGCAGTTCTTC
TRBV28	TRBD1	-	TRBJ1-4	CASSLGQGREKLFF	TGTGCCAGCAGTTTAGGACAGGGCCGGGAAAAACTGTTTTTT
TRBV6-5	TRBD2	-	TRBJ2-1	CASSRLAGDEQFF	TGTGCCAGCAGTAGACTAGCGGGAGATGAGCAGTTCTTC
TRBV2	TRBD1	-	TRBJ1-5	CASSTQGAGQPQHF	TGTGCCAGCAGCACCCAGGGGGCAGGACAGCCCCAGCATTTT
TRBV9	-	-	TRBJ2-3	CASSAYPDTQYF	TGTGCCAGCAGCGCGTACCCAGATACGCAGTATTTT
TRBV5-1	-	-	TRBJ2-1	CASSLEDNEQFF	TGCGCCAGCAGCTTGGAGGACAATGAGCAGTTCTTC
TRBV4-3	TRBD1	-	TRBJ1-2	CASSQARTGGGYGYTF	TGCGCCAGCAGCCAAGCCCGGACAGGGGGCGGCTATGGCTACACCTTC
TRBV30	TRBD1	-	TRBJ2-7	CAWRGQGLFYEQYF	TGTGCCTGGAGGGGACAGGGATTATTCTACGAGCAGTACTTC
TRBV4-1	TRBD1	-	TRBJ1-1	CASSQGYRGMNTEAFF	TGCGCCAGCAGCCAAGGATACAGGGGTATGAACACTGAAGCTTTCTTT
TRBV24-1	-	-	TRBJ2-1	CATSDWQGGNEQFF	TGTGCCACCAGTGATTGGCAGGGTGGGAATGAGCAGTTCTTC
TRBV2	TRBD1	-	TRBJ2-7	CASRRTGEAEQYF	TGTGCCAGCAGACGGACAGGGGAGGCCGAGCAGTACTTC
TRBV27	-	-	TRBJ1-2	CASSLGYGSNYGYTF	TGTGCCAGCAGTTTAGGCTACGGCAGTAACTATGGCTACACCTTC
TRBV3-1/TRBV3-2	-	-	TRBJ2-5	CASSRLRIETQYF	TGTGCCAGCAGCCGATTACGTATAGAGACCCAGTACTTC
TRBV7-2	-	-	TRBJ2-7	CASSPSSARSYEQYF	TGTGCCAGCAGCCCGTCTAGCGCTAGGTCCTACGAGCAGTACTTC
TRBV6-5	-	-	TRBJ2-2	CASSHRASDPGELFF	TGTGCCAGCAGCCACCGGGCTAGCGATCCCGGGGAGCTGTTTTTT
TRBV2	TRBD1	once	TRBJ2-3	CAAGGRMTSTDTQYF	TGTGCAGCAGGGGGACGTATGACTAGCACAGATACGCAGTATTTT
TRBV10-3	TRBD2	-	TRBJ2-3	CAIRSGNYTDTQYF	TGTGCCATCAGAAGCGGGAACTACACAGATACGCAGTATTTT
TRBV18	-	once	TRBJ1-2	CASSILNGGYTF	TGTGCCAGCTCAATCCTCAATGGTGGCTACACCTTC
TRBV4-1	-	-	TRBJ1-1	CASSQDRNTEAFF	TGCGCCAGCAGCCAAGACAGGAACACTGAAGCTTTCTTT
TRBV7-8	-	-	TRBJ1-4	CASSMTRGVREKLFF	TGTGCCAGCAGCATGACCAGGGGAGTTAGGGAAAAACTGTTTTTT
TRBV7-2	-	-	TRBJ2-7	CASSLTDLYEQYF	TGTGCCAGCAGCTTAACAGATCTCTACGAGCAGTACTTC
TRBV7-9	-	-	TRBJ1-4	CASSSDRSNEKLFF	TGTGCCAGCAGTTCCGACCGCAGTAATGAAAAACTGTTTTTT
TRBV15	-	-	TRBJ2-7	CATEGWDDPVYEQYF	TGTGCCACCGAGGGTTGGGACGATCCCGTCTACGAGCAGTACTTC
TRBV5-1	-	-	TRBJ2-3	CASSTSSTSLNQDTQYF	TGCGCCAGCAGCACCTCCTCGACTAGTTTGAATCAAGATACGCAGTATTTT
TRBV12-3/TRBV12-4	-	once	TRBJ2-7	CASGPQGSEQYF	TGTGCCAGCGGACCCCAGGGCTCCGAGCAGTACTTC
TRBV4-1	TRBD2	once	TRBJ2-7	CASSQGRGVVYEQYF	TGCGCCAGCAGCCAAGGACGGGGGGTGGTGTACGAGCAGTACTTC
TRBV29-1	-	-	TRBJ2-2	CSVTGPTGELFF	TGCAGCGTGACAGGACCCACCGGGGAGCTGTTTTTT
TRBV4-3	-	-	TRBJ1-5	CASSQRRGRGNQPQHF	TGCGCCAGCAGCCAACGCAGGGGAAGGGGCAATCAGCCCCAGCATTTT
TRBV28	TRBD1	-	TRBJ2-1	CASSRAGQGWMNEQFF	TGTGCCAGCAGCCGGGCGGGACAGGGGTGGATGAATGAGCAGTTCTTC
TRBV5-1	TRBD1	-	TRBJ2-7	CASSLASTGDIYEQYF	TGCGCCAGCAGCTTGGCCTCGACAGGGGATATCTACGAGCAGTACTTC
TRBV19	TRBD1	-	TRBJ2-1	CASSIAAGGPYNEQFF	TGTGCCAGTAGTATAGCGGCAGGGGGCCCCTACAATGAGCAGTTCTTC
TRBV29-1	TRBD1	-	TRBJ1-1	CSVEGRGRTEAFF	TGCAGCGTTGAGGGCAGGGGGAGGACTGAAGCTTTCTTT